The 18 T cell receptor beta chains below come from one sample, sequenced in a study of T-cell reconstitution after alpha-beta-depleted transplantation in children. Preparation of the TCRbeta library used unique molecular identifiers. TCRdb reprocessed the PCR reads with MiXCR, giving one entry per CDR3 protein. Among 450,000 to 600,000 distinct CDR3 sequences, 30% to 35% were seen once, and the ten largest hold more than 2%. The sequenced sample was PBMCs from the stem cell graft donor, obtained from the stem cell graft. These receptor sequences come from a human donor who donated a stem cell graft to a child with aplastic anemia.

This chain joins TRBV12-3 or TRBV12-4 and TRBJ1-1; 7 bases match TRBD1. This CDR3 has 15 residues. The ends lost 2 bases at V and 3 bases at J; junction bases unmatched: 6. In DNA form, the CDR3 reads TGTGCCAGCAGTTTACAACTGACAGGGTACACTGAAGCTTTCTTT. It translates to CASSLQLTGYTEAFF.

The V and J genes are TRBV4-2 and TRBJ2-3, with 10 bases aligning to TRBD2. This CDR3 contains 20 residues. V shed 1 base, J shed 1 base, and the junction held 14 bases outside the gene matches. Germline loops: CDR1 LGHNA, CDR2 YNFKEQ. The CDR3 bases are TGTGCCAGCAGCCAAGTCTCGATTGCAGCGGGAGGGTCGGGCACAGATACGCAGTATTTT. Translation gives CASSQVSIAAGGSGTDTQYF.

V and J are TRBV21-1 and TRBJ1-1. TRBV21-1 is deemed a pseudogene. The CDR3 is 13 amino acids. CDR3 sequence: CASTGRTNTEAFF. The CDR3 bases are TGTGCCAGCACCGGACGGACGAACACTGAAGCTTTCTTT.

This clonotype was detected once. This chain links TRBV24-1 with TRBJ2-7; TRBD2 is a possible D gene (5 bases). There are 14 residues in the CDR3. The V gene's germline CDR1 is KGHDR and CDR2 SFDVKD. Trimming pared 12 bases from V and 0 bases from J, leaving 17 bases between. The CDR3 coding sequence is TGTGCCGCCTATACGGGGAAGACCTCCTACGAGCAGTACGTC. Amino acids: CAAYTGKTSYEQYV.

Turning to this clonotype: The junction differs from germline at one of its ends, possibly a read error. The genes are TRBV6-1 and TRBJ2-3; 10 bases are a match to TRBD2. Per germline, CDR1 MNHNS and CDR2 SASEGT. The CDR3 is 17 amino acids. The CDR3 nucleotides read TGTGCCAGCAGTACCATTAGCGGGAGGCCGCACACAGATGCGCAGTATTTT. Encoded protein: CASSTISGRPHTDAQYF.

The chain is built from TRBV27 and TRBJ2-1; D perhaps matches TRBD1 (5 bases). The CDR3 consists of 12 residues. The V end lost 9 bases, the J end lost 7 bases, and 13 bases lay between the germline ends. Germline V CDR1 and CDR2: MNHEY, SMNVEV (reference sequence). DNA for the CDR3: TGTGCCAGTCGCCAGGGATGGAATGAGCAGTTCTTC. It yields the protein CASRQGWNEQFF.

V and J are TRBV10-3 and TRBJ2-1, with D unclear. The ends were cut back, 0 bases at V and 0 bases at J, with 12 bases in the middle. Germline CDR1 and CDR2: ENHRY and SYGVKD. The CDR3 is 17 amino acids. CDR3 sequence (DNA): TGTGCCATCAGTGAGTCGAGTACTCCGAGCTCCTACAATGAGCAGTTCTTC. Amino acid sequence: CAISESSTPSSYNEQFF.

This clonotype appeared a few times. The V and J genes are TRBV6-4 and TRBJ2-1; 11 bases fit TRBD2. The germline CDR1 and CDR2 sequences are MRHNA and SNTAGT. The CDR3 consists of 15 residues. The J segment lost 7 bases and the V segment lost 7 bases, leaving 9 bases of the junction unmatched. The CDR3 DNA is TGTGCCAGCACCAAAAAGAGGACTAGCGGGAATGAGCAGTTCTTC. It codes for CASTKKRTSGNEQFF.

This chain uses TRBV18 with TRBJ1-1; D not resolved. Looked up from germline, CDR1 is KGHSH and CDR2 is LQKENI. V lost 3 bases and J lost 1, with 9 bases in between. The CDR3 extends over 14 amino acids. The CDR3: CASSPPGPNTEAFF. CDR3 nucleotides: TGTGCCAGCTCACCCCCTGGACCGAACACTGAAGCTTTCTTT.

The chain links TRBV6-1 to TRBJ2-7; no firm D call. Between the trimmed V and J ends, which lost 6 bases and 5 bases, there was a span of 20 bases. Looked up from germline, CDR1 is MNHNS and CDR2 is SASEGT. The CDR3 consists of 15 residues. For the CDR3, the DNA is TGTGCCAGCAGGTTTTTGTCTGGCAGGATGGACGAGCAGTACTTC. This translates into CASRFLSGRMDEQYF.

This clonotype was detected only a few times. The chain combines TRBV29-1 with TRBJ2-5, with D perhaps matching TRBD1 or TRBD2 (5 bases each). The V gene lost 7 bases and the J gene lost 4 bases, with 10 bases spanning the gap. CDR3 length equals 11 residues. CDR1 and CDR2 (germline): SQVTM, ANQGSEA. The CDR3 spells CSAGAGETQYF. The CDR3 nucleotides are TGCAGCGCCGGGGCAGGAGAGACCCAGTACTTC.

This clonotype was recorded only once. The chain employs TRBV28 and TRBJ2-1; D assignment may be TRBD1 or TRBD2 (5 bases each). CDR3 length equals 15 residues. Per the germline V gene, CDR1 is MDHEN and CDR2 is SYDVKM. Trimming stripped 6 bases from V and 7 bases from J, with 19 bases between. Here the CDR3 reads CASRPGPSGWNEQFF. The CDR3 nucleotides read TGTGCCAGCAGACCGGGGCCCTCAGGATGGAATGAGCAGTTCTTC.

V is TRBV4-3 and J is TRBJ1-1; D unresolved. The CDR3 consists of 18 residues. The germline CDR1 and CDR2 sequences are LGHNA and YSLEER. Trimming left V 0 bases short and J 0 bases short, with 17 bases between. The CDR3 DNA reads TGCGCCAGCAGCCAAGATGTGGAGGGAGTATCCATGAACACTGAAGCTTTCTTT. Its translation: CASSQDVEGVSMNTEAFF.

CDR3: CSAAGLDRWEQYF. The CDR3 bases are TGCAGTGCTGCGGGACTAGACCGTTGGGAGCAGTACTTC. The chain is built from TRBV20-1 and TRBJ2-7, with 8 positions matching TRBD2. CDR1 and CDR2 (germline): DFQATT, SNEGSKA (reference sequence). Trimming took 5 bases from V and 7 from J; bases not matched to a gene: 10. CDR3 length equals 13 residues.

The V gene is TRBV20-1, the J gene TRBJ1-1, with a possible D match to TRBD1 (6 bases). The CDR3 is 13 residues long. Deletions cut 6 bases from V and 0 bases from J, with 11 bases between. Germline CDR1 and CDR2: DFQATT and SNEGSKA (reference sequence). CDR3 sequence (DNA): TGCAGTGCCGTGGACAGTATGAACACTGAAGCTTTCTTT. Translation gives CSAVDSMNTEAFF.

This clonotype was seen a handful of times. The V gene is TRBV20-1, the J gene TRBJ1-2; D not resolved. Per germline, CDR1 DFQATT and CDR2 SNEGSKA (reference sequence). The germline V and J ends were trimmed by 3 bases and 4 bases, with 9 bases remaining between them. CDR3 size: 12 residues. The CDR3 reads CSASGGIYGYTF. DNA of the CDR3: TGCAGTGCTAGTGGAGGGATCTATGGCTACACCTTC.

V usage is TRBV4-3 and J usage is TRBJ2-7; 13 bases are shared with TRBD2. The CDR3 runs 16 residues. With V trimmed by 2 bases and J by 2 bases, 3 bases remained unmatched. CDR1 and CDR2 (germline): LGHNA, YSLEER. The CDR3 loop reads CASSQLGLAGTYEQYF. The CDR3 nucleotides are TGCGCCAGCAGCCAACTGGGACTAGCGGGAACCTACGAGCAGTACTTC.

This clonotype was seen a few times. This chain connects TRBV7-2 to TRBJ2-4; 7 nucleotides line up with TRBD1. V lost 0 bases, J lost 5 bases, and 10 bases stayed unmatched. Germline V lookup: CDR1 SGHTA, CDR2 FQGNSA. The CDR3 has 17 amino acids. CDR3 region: CASSLASGGFGQNIQYF. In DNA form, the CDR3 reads TGTGCCAGCAGCTTAGCGTCAGGGGGATTCGGCCAAAACATTCAGTACTTC.